The rows below give T cell receptor beta chains drawn from one sample of a study of OX40 agonist ivuxolimab in advanced cancers. Produced via immunoSEQ multiplex PCR; TCRdb's table is partial and in-frame only. This table has around 150,000 clones, 90% appearing once. Sequenced material: CD4+ or CD8+ T cells sorted from blood, taken in a trial of the OX40 agonist ivuxolimab. The receptors here all came from an adult with an advanced solid tumor such as melanoma, head and neck, liver or kidney cancer. Each CDR3 is given without its conserved first and last residue. D genes are given only for firm matches.

v_call d_call cdr3_aa
TRBV28 TRBD1 ASSLGGQVGANVLT
TRBV19 TRBD2 ASAPGLAEYNEQF
TRBV29-1 - SVAMGASQPQH
TRBV2 - ASTPRKGAAGYT
TRBV29-1 TRBD1 SVGSRGRWEQY
TRBV5-1 - ASSLAGPAETQY
TRBV7-9 - ASSLNRPADEKLF
TRBV19 - ASSEQSSGANVLT
TRBV28 TRBD1 ASRLQGAHEAF
TRBV2 - ASSESGTTNEKLF
TRBV5-1 - ASRRGADSYEQY
TRBV19 TRBD2 ASSPKTSGRYNEQF
TRBV10-2 TRBD2 ASSEWSGRGTGELF
TRBV4-1 - ASSHRQGLQGPEAF
TRBV19 - ASSINPLYTEAF
TRBV18 - ASSPPARGEQY
TRBV5-1 TRBD2 ASSFLAGGEVEQF
TRBV10-3 TRBD1 AISETVPSGGTQY
TRBV10-1 - ASSGSEGGPYEQY
TRBV10-3 - AISDFEDTEAF
TRBV11-3 - ASAEGAAYEQY
TRBV7-3 TRBD1 ASSLNRAGQGGEQY
TRBV30 - AWRGVGEAF
TRBV6-5 - ASRPGPYNEQF